The rows below give T cell receptor beta chains drawn from one sample of a study of radiotherapy plus CTLA-4 blockade in lung cancer. Produced via immunoSEQ multiplex PCR; TCRdb's table is partial and in-frame only. The data contain about 59,000 clones, 70% to 80% of them singletons. Sequencing was performed on peripheral blood, taken from a patient treated with radiotherapy plus ipilimumab. Receptors originate from a human donor with non-small cell lung cancer whose response to radiotherapy plus ipilimumab could not be evaluated. CDR3s include the opening cysteine and the closing phenylalanine or tryptophan. A D gene is named only where the DNA matches it firmly. Clone size is shown for a subset of rows, as once, few, many or a class of expanded clone.

abundance	d_gene	v_gene	j_gene	CDR3nt	CDR3aa
NA	NA	TRBV7-6	TRBJ2-5	TGTGCCAGCAGCCCAGGCAGGGACATAGGGACCCAGTACTTC	CASSPGRDIGTQYF
few	TRBD2	TRBV19	TRBJ2-1	TGTGCCAGTAGTGATCTAGCGGGGTACAATGAGCAGTTCTTC	CASSDLAGYNEQFF
NA	TRBD2	TRBV6-1	TRBJ2-3	TGTGCCAGCAGTGAATGGGGGGACTACAAGTCAGATACGCAGTATTTT	CASSEWGDYKSDTQYF
NA	TRBD2	TRBV10-3	TRBJ2-1	TGTGCCATCAGTGAGCCTAGCGGGAGCTCCTACAATGAGCAGTTCTTC	CAISEPSGSSYNEQFF
NA	NA	TRBV6-6	TRBJ2-7	TGTGCCAGCAGTTACTCGTTTTTCGCAGACTCCTACGAGCAGTACTTC	CASSYSFFADSYEQYF
NA	NA	TRBV7-3	TRBJ2-6	TGTGCCAGCAGCTCAGGGCTTTCTGGGGCCAACGTCCTGACTTTC	CASSSGLSGANVLTF
few	NA	TRBV7-9	TRBJ1-1	TGTGCCAGCAGCTTAGGAGGGGGTAACACTGAAGCTTTCTTT	CASSLGGGNTEAFF
NA	TRBD2	TRBV18	TRBJ2-1	TGTGCCAGCTCACCTAGCGGGGGGCACAATGAGCAGTTCTTC	CASSPSGGHNEQFF
NA	NA	TRBV4-3	TRBJ1-1	TGCGCCAGCAGCCAGCGGGGTACTGGTACTGAAGCTTTCTTT	CASSQRGTGTEAFF
NA	TRBD2	TRBV11-3	TRBJ2-7	TGTGCCAGCAGCTTCCGAATAGCGGGGGCGGACTACGAGCAGTACTTC	CASSFRIAGADYEQYF
NA	NA	TRBV11-2	TRBJ2-7	TGTGCCAGCAGCTCCTTCGAAACGGACGAGCAGTACTTC	CASSSFETDEQYF
NA	NA	TRBV6-5	TRBJ1-3	TGTGCCAGCAGTACAGGGAGCTCTGGAAACACCATATATTTT	CASSTGSSGNTIYF
many	NA	TRBV18	TRBJ1-2	TGTGCCAGCTCACCAAGAGAGGGTGATGGCTACACCTTC	CASSPREGDGYTF
few	NA	TRBV4-3	TRBJ2-1	TGCGCCAGCAGCCAAGATTATTTAAATGAGCAGTTCTTC	CASSQDYLNEQFF
many	NA	TRBV5-1	TRBJ1-1	TGCGCCAGCAGCCCACAGCCGAACACTGAAGCTTTCTTT	CASSPQPNTEAFF
NA	NA	TRBV2	TRBJ2-7	TGTGCCAGCAGTGGGGCAGCCTACGAGCAGTACTTC	CASSGAAYEQYF
NA	NA	TRBV27	TRBJ1-5	TGTGCCAGCAGTAGCCAGGGTGCCAATCAGCCCCAGCATTTT	CASSSQGANQPQHF
NA	TRBD1	TRBV9	TRBJ1-1	TGTGCCAGCAGCAGTTCCGGGACAGCGGTGAACACTGAAGCTTTCTTT	CASSSSGTAVNTEAFF
few	TRBD1	TRBV4-1	TRBJ2-5	TGCGCCAGCAGCGCCCCTTACAGGGGGCAAGAGACCCAGTACTTC	CASSAPYRGQETQYF
few	TRBD2	TRBV7-9	TRBJ2-4	TGTGCCAGCAGCTTAAACGGACTAGCGGGCCGCGTAGCCAAAAACATTCAGTACTTC	CASSLNGLAGRVAKNIQYF
NA	NA	TRBV11-2	TRBJ2-7	TGTGCCAGCAGCTACCTAGGCACGGCCTACGAGCAGTACTTC	CASSYLGTAYEQYF
once	TRBD2	TRBV27	TRBJ2-3	TGTGCCAGCAGTTCACCCTTAGCGGGGGTGAGAGATACGCAGTATTTT	CASSSPLAGVRDTQYF
NA	TRBD1	TRBV5-1	TRBJ2-5	TGCGCCAGCAGCTTAGGACAGGGGAGCGGGTCAGAGACCCAGTACTTC	CASSLGQGSGSETQYF
few	NA	TRBV6-6	TRBJ1-2	TGTGCCAGCAGTAGCTCCCTGGTCCATGGCTACACCTTC	CASSSSLVHGYTF
NA	TRBD1	TRBV5-1	TRBJ2-3	TGCGCCAGCAGCTCGGGCTGGACAGGGCGACTAGATACGCAGTATTTT	CASSSGWTGRLDTQYF
NA	TRBD1	TRBV10-3	TRBJ2-1	TGTGCCATCAGTGACGGGACAGGGGACTACAATGAGCAGTTCTTC	CAISDGTGDYNEQFF
NA	TRBD2	TRBV7-9	TRBJ2-5	TGTGCCAGCAGCCAAGACCAGCCCACTAGCGGGGAGACCCAGTACTTC	CASSQDQPTSGETQYF
NA	NA	TRBV25-1	TRBJ1-6	TGTGCCAGCAGCTCTCTGACTCATTCCCTCCACTTT	CASSSLTHSLHF
NA	TRBD2	TRBV5-1	TRBJ2-1	TGCGCCAGCAGCTTGACCGGGACTAATTTTAATGAGCAGTTCTTC	CASSLTGTNFNEQFF
NA	TRBD2	TRBV5-6	TRBJ2-5	TGTGCCAGCAGCTTTTCTAGCGGGGGAGAGACCCAGTACTTC	CASSFSSGGETQYF
NA	NA	TRBV6-6	TRBJ1-4	TGTGCCAGCAACAACGTGGGTCCGGGTGAAAAACTGTTTTTT	CASNNVGPGEKLFF
NA	NA	TRBV15	TRBJ1-1	TGTGCCACCAGCAGAGTCCAAGCCCAGGGGACTGAAGCTTTCTTT	CATSRVQAQGTEAFF
many	TRBD1	TRBV19	TRBJ1-5	TGTGCCAGTAGGAGGACAGGGAGCGTAGGAGGTCAGCCCCAGCATTTT	CASRRTGSVGGQPQHF
NA	NA	TRBV27	TRBJ2-3	TGTGCCAGCAGTCCAAGGGACTTCTCGGGCACAGATACGCAGTATTTT	CASSPRDFSGTDTQYF
few	NA	TRBV7-2	TRBJ2-7	TGTGCCCCTCCCTACGAGCAGTACTTC	CAPPYEQYF
few	NA	TRBV19	TRBJ1-6	TGTGCCAGTATGATGGGCTTTGGGTATAATTCACCCCTCCACTTT	CASMMGFGYNSPLHF
NA	TRBD1	TRBV29-1	TRBJ2-6	TGCAGCGTTGAGGGACAGGGAAGTCCTGGGGCCAACGTCCTGACTTTC	CSVEGQGSPGANVLTF
NA	TRBD2	TRBV18	TRBJ2-3	TGTGCCAGCTCACCTAGCGGGTCAAGCACAGATACGCAGTATTTT	CASSPSGSSTDTQYF
NA	TRBD2	TRBV5-1	TRBJ2-3	TGCGCCAGCAGCTTGACCGGGGGGGCCAAGAAAACAGATACGCAGTATTTT	CASSLTGGAKKTDTQYF